Presented here are 19 T cell receptor beta chains from one specimen sequenced in a study of cytomegalovirus exposure and HLA in healthy donors. PCR used 60 Vbeta primers and 13 Jbeta primers. Profiled with immunoSEQ multiplex PCR; TCRdb holds only in-frame clones, not every one. The sample shows 80,000 to 100,000 clones, 60% to 85% of them seen only once. The sample comprised PBMCs. These receptors were taken from a middle-aged man in good health and CMV-seropositive.

The chain links TRBV5-6 to TRBJ2-7, with D possibly matching TRBD1 (5 bases). V was clipped by 0 bases and J by 4 bases, with 5 bases between them. The CDR3 is 12 amino acids. Germline V gene data show CDR1 as SGHDT and CDR2 as YYEEEE. The CDR3 region is CASSLGQYEQYF. CDR3 nucleotide sequence: TGTGCCAGCAGCTTGGGACAGTACGAGCAGTACTTC.

The chain combines TRBV12-5 with TRBJ1-1; D unresolved. Germline V gives CDR1 LGHNT, CDR2 FRNRAP. The CDR3 is made up of 12 amino acids. V lost 1 base, J lost 5 bases, and 5 bases lay in between. CDR3 residues: CASGLERTEAFF. CDR3 DNA sequence: TGTGCTAGTGGTTTGGAGAGAACTGAAGCTTTCTTT.

This chain connects TRBV4-3 to TRBJ1-2, with D perhaps matching TRBD1 (5 bases). The V and J ends lost 1 base and 2 bases respectively, with 14 bases between them. CDR1 and CDR2 from the germline V gene are LGHNA and YSLEER. The CDR3 spans 16 residues. The CDR3 DNA sequence: TGCGCCAGCAGCCAAGTGGGGCCAGCGGGAAACTATGGCTACACCTTC. Translating gives CASSQVGPAGNYGYTF.

This chain joins TRBV5-1 and TRBJ1-2; 7 bases align to TRBD1. The CDR3 length is 15 residues. The germline CDR1 and CDR2 sequences are SGHRS and YFSETQ. V lost 1 base, J lost 2 bases, and 5 bases stayed unmatched. The CDR3 DNA follows: TGCGCCAGCAGCTTGAGGACAGGTCAGAACTATGGCTACACCTTC. Amino acids: CASSLRTGQNYGYTF.

The V call is TRBV4-3, the J call TRBJ1-1; D is perhaps TRBD1 (6 bases). There are 14 residues in the CDR3. The V and J ends lost 4 bases and 6 bases respectively, with 15 bases between them. Per germline, CDR1 LGHNA and CDR2 YSLEER. CDR3 amino acids: CASSLEVGAAEAFF. In DNA, the CDR3 is TGCGCCAGCAGCCTAGAGGTGGGGGCCGCTGAAGCTTTCTTT.

This rearrangement joins TRBV27 to TRBJ1-6; 8 bases line up with TRBD1. The CDR3 covers 15 residues. The J segment lost 6 bases and the V segment lost 4 bases, leaving 5 bases of the junction unmatched. Germline lookup yields CDR1 MNHEY and CDR2 SMNVEV (reference sequence). For the CDR3, the DNA is TGTGCCAGCAGTTCCAAACAGGGGGTTAATTCACCCCTCCACTTT. Its translation is CASSSKQGVNSPLHF.

The chain combines TRBV7-9 with TRBJ1-1; D unclear. The CDR3 spans 15 residues. Trimming took 3 bases from V and 0 from J, leaving 11 bases between them. The germline CDR1 and CDR2 sequences are SEHNR and FQNEAQ (reference sequence). CDR3 nucleotide sequence: TGTGCCAGCAGCTTCGGACTGAGCTTGAACACTGAAGCTTTCTTT. It encodes CASSFGLSLNTEAFF.

This clone has only a few counts. V is TRBV11-2 and J is TRBJ2-1; 7 bases map to TRBD1. V was clipped by 7 bases and J by 9 bases; unmatched bases: 9. The V gene's germline CDR1 is SGHAT and CDR2 FQNNGV. The CDR3 totals 13 residues. The CDR3 loop reads CASTYSRGSEQFF. The CDR3 coding sequence is TGTGCCAGCACCTACTCCAGGGGGAGTGAGCAGTTCTTC.

Details on this clone: The germline gene is not matched at one end of the junction; a read error may be the cause. J is TRBJ1-5 and V is TRBV28, with TRBD1 matching over 7 bases. CDR1 MDHEN and CDR2 SYDVKM come from the germline V gene. This CDR3 has 17 residues. CDR3 in amino acids: CASTPSKGAGGGQPQNF. The CDR3 DNA reads as TGTGCCAGCACCCCATCGAAGGGGGCGGGAGGAGGTCAGCCCCAGAATTTT.

Worth noting for this clone: One junction end does not reproduce the germline sequence, and a read error may be involved. J is TRBJ1-5 and V is TRBV6-1; no clear D gene. There are 16 residues in the CDR3. From germline, CDR1 is MNHNS and CDR2 SASEGT. In DNA form, the CDR3 reads TGTGCCAGCAGTGAAGCGTCATTGGCGGATAATCAGCCCCAGAATTTT. It yields the protein CASSEASLADNQPQNF.

The rearrangement links TRBV4-3 to TRBJ2-5; 11 positions match TRBD2. Per the germline V gene, CDR1 is LGHNA and CDR2 is YSLEER. This CDR3 has 18 amino acids. J lost 0 bases, V lost 0 bases, and 6 bases had no gene match. Here the CDR3 reads CASSQDFGLAGNQETQYF. The CDR3 DNA sequence: TGCGCCAGCAGCCAAGATTTTGGACTAGCGGGTAACCAAGAGACCCAGTACTTC.

The chain has TRBV5-1 and TRBJ2-7; 12 bases are a match to TRBD2. The length of the CDR3 is 14 residues. Per the germline V gene, CDR1 is SGHRS and CDR2 is YFSETQ. J gave up 5 bases and V 5 bases, and 5 bases lay outside the gene matches. DNA of the CDR3: TGCGCCAGCAGGCTGACTAGCGGGGGCAACGAGCAGTACTTC. Protein product: CASRLTSGGNEQYF.

The chain carries TRBV18 and TRBJ2-5; D is uncertain. V was pared by 0 bases and J by 2 bases, with 7 bases between. This CDR3 contains 14 residues. From germline, CDR1 is KGHSH and CDR2 LQKENI. The CDR3 here is CASSPPNMQETQYF. The CDR3 nucleotides are TGTGCCAGCTCACCACCTAACATGCAAGAGACCCAGTACTTC.

The chain couples TRBV19 to TRBJ2-1; D might be TRBD2 (6 bases). Trimming cost V 5 bases and J 13 bases, with 18 bases left between them. The CDR3 loop spans 13 amino acids. Germline V gene sequence: CDR1 LNHDA, CDR2 SQIVND (reference sequence). CDR3 DNA sequence: TGTGCCAGTAGTCACGAAACCGGGACTCCTCAGTTCTTC. It is translated as CASSHETGTPQFF.

The chain carries TRBV5-6 and TRBJ2-2; D unclear. This CDR3 is built from 17 residues. V was trimmed by 4 bases and J by 2 bases, leaving 18 bases between them. The germline CDR1 and CDR2 sequences are SGHDT and YYEEEE. For the CDR3, the DNA is TGTGCCAGCAGCGCCTCCCTGCTGGCGGCAAACACCGGGGAGCTGTTTTTT. Translating gives CASSASLLAANTGELFF.

This clone was picked up a small number of times. This chain connects TRBV9 to TRBJ2-7, with 8 bases identical to TRBD1. The V segment lost 4 bases and the J segment 0 bases; nucleotides outside the gene matches: 6. Germline V lookup: CDR1 SGDLS, CDR2 YYNGEE. This CDR3 region has 15 residues. The CDR3 sequence: CASSTGQGSSYEQYF. CDR3 bases: TGTGCCAGCAGCACCGGACAGGGTAGCTCCTACGAGCAGTACTTC. Full variable domain (missing parts from reference TRBV9 and TRBJ2-7): DSGVTQTPKHLITATGQRVTLRCSPRSGDLSVYWYQQSLDQGLQFLIQYYNGEERAKGNILERFSAQQFPDLHSELNLSSLELGDSALYFCASSTGQGSSYEQYFGPGTRLTVT.

This clone is medium-sized by share. The chain is built from TRBV5-1 and TRBJ1-1, with D possibly matching TRBD1 (5 bases). V was cut by 4 bases and J by 2 bases, with 18 bases left in between. The germline V gene encodes CDR1 SGHRS and CDR2 YFSETQ. The CDR3 is 16 residues long. The CDR3 protein is CASSPREAGQNTEAFF. DNA of the CDR3: TGCGCCAGCAGCCCCAGGGAGGCCGGACAAAACACTGAAGCTTTCTTT.

V usage is TRBV27 and J usage is TRBJ2-7, with D possibly being TRBD1 (5 bases). V lost 6 bases, J lost 6 bases, and 15 bases lay in between. This CDR3 has 13 amino acids. Germline CDR1 reads MNHEY; CDR2 reads SMNVEV (reference sequence). The CDR3 loop reads CASRFQGSREQYF. CDR3 DNA sequence: TGTGCCAGCAGGTTCCAGGGTTCCCGCGAGCAGTACTTC.

This chain links TRBV21-1 with TRBJ2-3; the DNA was not compared with TRBD2, the D call given in the table. TRBV21-1 is described as a pseudogene. The CDR3 is 16 amino acids. For the CDR3, the DNA is TGTGCCAGCACCCCGACCCCGGGACTAGCCCCAGATACGCAGTATTTT. It encodes CASTPTPGLAPDTQYF.